The rows below give T cell receptor beta chains drawn from one sample of a study of blood T cell repertoires in COVID-19. Some clones are missing from TCRdb's copy, which holds only in-frame ones; the method was immunoSEQ multiplex PCR. The table shows fewer than 250,000 clones, with around 88% occurring only once. Sequencing was done on a sample of peripheral blood. These receptors all come from a woman at least 80 years old with COVID-19, enrolled during active disease. Both conserved end residues are part of each CDR3. D genes are given only for firm matches.

CDR3 protein: CASSLARGTEAFF
V gene: TRBV2
D gene: NA

CDR3 protein: CASSLGLRTDLYGYTF
V gene: TRBV7-2
D gene: NA

CDR3 protein: CASSRVPGVGEKLFF
V gene: TRBV6-5
D gene: NA

CDR3 protein: CASADSGANVLTF
V gene: TRBV10-3
D gene: NA

CDR3 protein: CASSLRVSGGANEQFF
V gene: TRBV7-9
D gene: TRBD2

CDR3 protein: CASSIAMAGDGGYTF
V gene: TRBV19
D gene: NA

CDR3 protein: CASSKVGTGGAQPQHF
V gene: TRBV21-1
D gene: NA

CDR3 protein: CASSLVLAGGPDEQYF
V gene: TRBV7-2
D gene: TRBD2

CDR3 protein: CASSFGVSNQPQHF
V gene: TRBV7-9
D gene: NA

CDR3 protein: CASSLVGSGVYEQYF
V gene: TRBV5-1
D gene: NA

CDR3 protein: CASSPGPQNTEAFF
V gene: TRBV18
D gene: NA

CDR3 protein: CATSHGGTLGEPQHF
V gene: TRBV24-1
D gene: NA

CDR3 protein: CASSKEFPTGGSIDTQYF
V gene: TRBV21-1
D gene: NA

CDR3 protein: CASSPQGSTGRTEAFF
V gene: TRBV18
D gene: NA

CDR3 protein: CASSRSGGSNQPQHF
V gene: TRBV19
D gene: TRBD1

CDR3 protein: CASSQVYGGDKNTEAFF
V gene: TRBV3-1/TRBV3-2
D gene: NA

CDR3 protein: CASSSLRGRNEQFF
V gene: TRBV5-1
D gene: TRBD1

CDR3 protein: CASRWDSYNTEAFF
V gene: TRBV6-5
D gene: TRBD1

CDR3 protein: CASSNGRGTDFYGYTF
V gene: TRBV21-1
D gene: NA

CDR3 protein: CASSVHRGNQPQHF
V gene: TRBV27
D gene: TRBD1

CDR3 protein: CASSYSPPGGSYNSPLHF
V gene: TRBV5-1
D gene: NA

CDR3 protein: CASQSGGARNTIYF
V gene: TRBV6-5
D gene: NA

CDR3 protein: CASSSRLAGSETQYF
V gene: TRBV5-1
D gene: TRBD2

CDR3 protein: CASSPTGGKGDTQYF
V gene: TRBV18
D gene: TRBD1

CDR3 protein: CASSPLTELSGNTIYF
V gene: TRBV18
D gene: NA

CDR3 protein: CATSDSRQGDQPQHF
V gene: TRBV24-1
D gene: TRBD1

CDR3 protein: CASSSPGTANTGELFF
V gene: TRBV4-2
D gene: TRBD1

CDR3 protein: CASSQDLFLQGSSNQPQHF
V gene: TRBV3-1/TRBV3-2
D gene: NA

CDR3 protein: CASAVLSGNTIYF
V gene: TRBV2
D gene: NA

CDR3 protein: CASSGGWQTGRNSPLHF
V gene: TRBV6-1
D gene: TRBD1

CDR3 protein: CASTRTGLHNSPLHF
V gene: TRBV6-5
D gene: NA

CDR3 protein: CASSHATGDPWAEAFF
V gene: TRBV6-2/TRBV6-3
D gene: TRBD1

CDR3 protein: CASTPRENNQPQHF
V gene: TRBV12-1
D gene: NA

CDR3 protein: CASSPDRGRTETQYF
V gene: TRBV3-1/TRBV3-2
D gene: TRBD1

CDR3 protein: CASSQEGRDQPQHF
V gene: TRBV4-2
D gene: NA

CDR3 protein: CASSRDSSSYNEQFF
V gene: TRBV6-5
D gene: NA

CDR3 protein: CASSPQRGSYNEQFF
V gene: TRBV28
D gene: TRBD2

CDR3 protein: CASSLQGQNTEAFF
V gene: TRBV7-9
D gene: NA

CDR3 protein: CASSLRGYPGYTF
V gene: TRBV7-2
D gene: NA

CDR3 protein: CASSKQGTGNYGYTF
V gene: TRBV11-2
D gene: NA

CDR3 protein: CASSYRDRSSYEQYF
V gene: TRBV6-5
D gene: TRBD1

CDR3 protein: CASSMESHREQFF
V gene: TRBV6-2/TRBV6-3
D gene: NA

CDR3 protein: CSVEETKTRITDTQYF
V gene: TRBV29-1
D gene: NA

CDR3 protein: CASSRAVAGNTDTQYF
V gene: TRBV5-1
D gene: TRBD2

CDR3 protein: CASSLVQGAYEQYF
V gene: TRBV5-1
D gene: TRBD1

CDR3 protein: CASSSSGTGGPGYTF
V gene: TRBV28
D gene: TRBD1